Listed below are T cell receptor beta chains from one sample, sequenced in a study of cytomegalovirus exposure and HLA in healthy donors. Here immunoSEQ multiplex PCR was the method, and the copy in TCRdb shows in-frame clones only, minus some. Seen here are 150,000 to 200,000 clones, roughly 89% observed once, and the top ten hold more than 2.5%. Sample: PBMCs. All receptors derive from a woman under 30 in good health and CMV-seropositive. Each CDR3 is given without its conserved first and last residue. Where a row states a size, it is once, few, many or the class of an expanded clone; other rows omit it.

>TRBJ1-2|TRBV28|NA
ASRIGGGNPNYGYT
>TRBJ2-2|TRBV11-2|NA
ASSLIRVNTGELF
>TRBJ2-7|TRBV4-3|NA
ASSLATSGSYEQY
>TRBJ2-1|TRBV9|NA
ASSVQTRTSGAVDEQF
>TRBJ1-1|TRBV7-9|once
ASSLNGNDGGAF
>TRBJ1-1|TRBV28|once
ASSGDSLNTEAF
>TRBJ2-2|TRBV27|NA
ASTSSGSPTGELF
>TRBJ1-2|TRBV6-1|NA
ASNQVNYGYT
>TRBJ1-2|TRBV7-3|NA
ASSPGSGNYGYT
>TRBJ2-5|TRBV4-1|NA
ASSRTPGLAKETQY
>TRBJ1-2|TRBV6-5|NA
ASTTGWVDGYT
>TRBJ2-5|TRBV7-3|NA
ASSSTGVETQY
>TRBJ2-7|TRBV5-1|NA
ASSLADVVRSGEEQY
>TRBJ1-6|TRBV4-1|NA
ASSQFHGTGLSPLH
>TRBJ2-5|TRBV15|NA
ATSSSAGGPETQY
>TRBJ1-2|TRBV5-1|NA
ASSTVYRGLGYGYT
>TRBJ2-2|TRBV7-3|NA
ASSPSGRANTGELF
>TRBJ1-5|TRBV2|NA
ASSEEGAPQPQH
>TRBJ2-3|TRBV5-1|NA
ASSQLADPDTQY
>TRBJ2-5|TRBV7-2|NA
ATLPRRWRAGETQY
>TRBJ2-7|TRBV7-9|NA
ASSLSGVAYEQY
>TRBJ2-5|TRBV25-1|NA
ASSDPETGTGPLTQY
>TRBJ1-1|TRBV1|NA
TSSQLDRATEAF
>TRBJ1-1|TRBV6-5|NA
ASSYSRGNTEAF
>TRBJ1-6|TRBV11-2|NA
ASSLDLGAPLH
>TRBJ2-7|TRBV29-1|NA
SVGGHEQY
>TRBJ1-4|TRBV19|NA
ASSMTPEKLF
>TRBJ2-1|TRBV5-1|NA
ASSLIQGVNEQF
>TRBJ1-5|TRBV30|once
AWSMFGTGDNQPQH
>TRBJ1-5|TRBV6-1|NA
ATHRGQGPGPQH
>TRBJ1-1|TRBV21-1|NA
ASNEPGTGGTRGMNTEAF
>TRBJ2-7|TRBV19|NA
ASSPMRGTPSYEQY
>TRBJ1-3|TRBV7-9|once
ASSLGQGADTIY
>TRBJ2-1|TRBV29-1|NA
SVDRVSYNEQF
>TRBJ2-2|TRBV2|NA
ASSTPSVLAGASNTGELF
>TRBJ2-3|TRBV6-6|NA
ASSGLAGGTTDTQY
>TRBJ2-3|TRBV5-1|NA
ASTWGWRGGSDTQY
>TRBJ1-5|TRBV2|NA
ASSEGGGGNQPQH
>TRBJ2-7|TRBV4-3|NA
ASSQVTGGYEQY
>TRBJ1-5|TRBV28|NA
ASRRGGGSNQPQH
>TRBJ2-7|TRBV6-5|NA
ASSYSVGGSYEQY
>TRBJ2-7|TRBV5-5|few
ASVTGLEQY
>TRBJ1-6|TRBV7-2|NA
ASSHRDRALGNSPLH
>TRBJ2-3|TRBV6-6|once
ASSFSGGARDTQY
>TRBJ1-4|TRBV14|once
ASSQVEQDEKLF
>TRBJ1-6|TRBV19|NA
ASRERALNSPLH
>TRBJ2-3|TRBV7-6|NA
ASSSHSTDTQY
>TRBJ2-7|TRBV19|NA
ASTGNGRGEQY
>TRBJ2-5|TRBV6-6|once
ASSPWTSGSGETQY
>TRBJ2-7|TRBV11-2|NA
ASSPVKGRSSYEQY
>TRBJ2-2|TRBV15|NA
ATSRLERDPTEGGELF
>TRBJ2-1|TRBV28|NA
ASSIPGGGSYNEQF
>TRBJ2-5|TRBV18|NA
ASSSGTQPSETQY